These 15 T cell receptor beta chains were all obtained from the same sample, sequenced in a study of CD4 T cells in relation to SARS-CoV-2 and coronaviruses. No antigen is known for these receptors. Clones were sequenced by immunoSEQ multiplex PCR, and TCRdb holds only the in-frame ones, with some missing. The sample lists approximately 43,000 clones; over 75% were seen once. The sequenced sample consisted of naive CD4+ T cells from PBMCs, cultured in vitro. Subset meaning: naive CD4+ T cells isolated by negative enrichment. The receptors derive from an adult with COVID-19.

The chain carries TRBV3-1 (or the pseudogene TRBV3-2) and TRBJ1-1; D is uncertain. Trimming shortened V by 1 base and J by 11 bases, and 14 bases separated the two germline ends. Germline CDR1 is LGHDT and CDR2 is YNNKEL (reference sequence). The CDR3 loop spans 13 amino acids. CDR3 in amino acids: CASSQGFRATAFF. The CDR3 DNA follows: TGTGCCAGCAGCCAAGGTTTTAGGGCCACGGCTTTCTTT.

The sample holds a few counts of this clone. Different DNA sequences within this sample yield the same CDR3. The rearrangement links TRBV15 to TRBJ1-5; D possibly corresponds to TRBD1 (6 bases). The CDR3 length is 14 residues. V gave up 6 bases and J gave up 0 bases, with 9 bases separating them. The germline CDR1 and CDR2 sequences are LNHNV and YYDKDF (reference sequence). The chain's CDR3 is CATRRGDSNQPQHF. For the CDR3, the DNA is TGTGCCACCAGAAGGGGGGATAGCAATCAGCCCCAGCATTTT.

The chain has TRBV18 and TRBJ2-1; D not resolved. The CDR3 loop spans 12 amino acids. Germline V gene lookup returns CDR1 KGHSH and CDR2 LQKENI. V lost 1 base, J lost 6 bases, and 4 bases lay in between. The DNA for the CDR3 is TGTGCCAGCTCACCACAGGGCAATGAGCAGTTCTTC. This encodes CASSPQGNEQFF. Based on the CDR3 plus reference TRBV18 and TRBJ2-1, the full variable domain is NAGVMQNPRHLVRRRGQEARLRCSPMKGHSHVYWYRQLPEEGLKFMVYLQKENIIDESGMPKERFSAEFPKEGPSILRIQQVVRGDSAAYFCASSPQGNEQFFGPGTRLTVL.

The CDR3 spells CASSLGTGLSNEQFF. CDR3 in DNA: TGCGCCAGCAGCTTGGGGACAGGGCTAAGCAATGAGCAGTTCTTC. V gene TRBV5-1 combines with J gene TRBJ2-1, with 8 positions matching TRBD1. The CDR3 has 15 amino acids. Germline loops: CDR1 SGHRS, CDR2 YFSETQ. The V gene end was trimmed by 0 bases and the J gene end by 6 bases; junction bases not matched to a gene: 5.

This chain connects TRBV27 to TRBJ2-3; TRBD2 matches 9 bases. After removal of 5 bases from V and 2 bases from J, the junction contained 8 bases not matched to a gene. The CDR3 spans 16 residues. Per the germline V gene, CDR1 is MNHEY and CDR2 is SMNVEV (reference sequence). CDR3 region: CASSMLAGQLTDTQYF. CDR3 DNA sequence: TGTGCCAGCAGTATGCTAGCGGGGCAGCTCACAGATACGCAGTATTTT.

This chain's CDR3 is CASSPRTDTQYF. CDR3 nucleotides: TGTGCCAGCTCACCGCGCACAGATACGCAGTATTTT. V usage is TRBV18 and J usage is TRBJ2-3, with D unclear. This CDR3 contains 12 residues. Trimming took off 3 bases at V and 1 base at J, with 2 bases between the two ends. In germline, CDR1 is KGHSH, CDR2 LQKENI.

The genes are TRBV18 and TRBJ2-3; 10 positions match TRBD2. V shed 2 bases and J 5 bases; nucleotides not matched to a gene: 10. This CDR3 is 17 amino acids long. Germline assignment: CDR1 KGHSH and CDR2 LQKENI. The CDR3 loop reads CASSPRWLAGALDTQYF. The CDR3 DNA is TGTGCCAGCTCACCAAGGTGGCTAGCGGGAGCTTTAGATACGCAGTATTTT.

The chain links TRBV27 to TRBJ1-2; TRBD1 might be the D (5 bases). The germline V gene has CDR1 MNHEY and CDR2 SMNVEV (reference sequence). V dropped 5 bases and J dropped 3 bases, with 19 bases sitting between them. The CDR3 length is 16 residues. Here the CDR3 reads CASSPKGGAPDYGYTF. CDR3 in DNA: TGTGCCAGCAGTCCCAAGGGTGGGGCTCCTGACTATGGCTACACCTTC.

In this sample, this clone turned up once. The chain recombines TRBV5-5 with TRBJ2-7, with D tentatively TRBD2 (6 bases). V shed 0 bases and J shed 3 bases, with 7 bases lying between them. This CDR3 has 13 residues. Germline CDR1 is SGHKS and CDR2 is YYEKEE (reference sequence). CDR3 sequence: CASSLGGNYEQYF. The DNA of the CDR3 is TGTGCCAGCAGCTTGGGCGGGAACTACGAGCAGTACTTC. Filled out from reference TRBV5-5 and TRBJ2-7, the complete variable domain reads DAGVTQSPTHLIKTRGQQVTLRCSPISGHKSVSWYQQVLGQGPQFIFQYYEKEERGRGNFPDRFSARQFPNYSSELNVNALLLGDSALYLCASSLGGNYEQYFGPGTRLTVT.

This clone occurred a few times. The V call is TRBV18, the J call TRBJ2-5; TRBD2 might be the D (5 bases). Trimming removed 3 bases from V and 2 bases from J, with 10 bases in between. Germline loops: CDR1 KGHSH, CDR2 LQKENI. The CDR3 contains 14 residues. DNA of the CDR3: TGTGCCAGCTCACCCGGGATCTCACAAGAGACCCAGTACTTC. Its protein is CASSPGISQETQYF.

The gene calls are TRBV5-6 and TRBJ2-4, with TRBD1 matching 7 bases. Trimming removed 2 bases from V and 2 bases from J; junction bases left unmatched: 13. Germline CDR1 reads SGHDT; CDR2 reads YYEEEE. This CDR3 contains 18 residues. CDR3 DNA sequence: TGTGCCAGCAGCTTATTTTCCCGGGCAGGGGGATCCAAAAACATTCAGTACTTC. Encoded protein: CASSLFSRAGGSKNIQYF.

This clone has more than one count but fewer than ten. This chain joins TRBV5-4 and TRBJ1-1, with D perhaps TRBD1 (6 bases). Germline assignment: CDR1 SGHNT and CDR2 YYREEE (reference sequence). V was cut by 0 bases and J by 4 bases, with 13 bases left in between. The CDR3 extends over 15 amino acids. The CDR3 spells CASSLGGQGSTEAFF. DNA of the CDR3: TGTGCCAGCAGCTTGGGGGGGCAGGGCTCCACTGAAGCTTTCTTT.

The chain carries TRBV19 and TRBJ2-7; 8 nucleotides align to TRBD1. V dropped 1 base and J dropped 2; count of bases not matched to a gene: 4. Per the germline V gene, CDR1 is LNHDA and CDR2 is SQIVND (reference sequence). The CDR3 totals 15 residues. The CDR3 is CASSIGGTGPYEQYF. In nucleotides, the CDR3 is TGTGCCAGTAGTATAGGGGGGACAGGACCCTACGAGCAGTACTTC.

A note on this clone: The DNA is left out, because the CDR3 cannot be placed on it with certainty; the CDR3 is given as TCRdb lists it. V is TRBV12-1 and J is TRBJ2-7; TRBD1, the table's D call, lacks a check against the DNA. TRBV12-1 is an annotated pseudogene. Inclusive of both ends, the CDR3 amounts to 15 amino acids. CDR3 in amino acids: CASSYVGQGIYEQYF.

The J gene is TRBJ2-7, the V gene TRBV15, with 12 bases that match TRBD2. V lost 4 bases, J lost 3 bases, and 4 bases stayed unmatched. The CDR3 consists of 15 residues. CDR1 and CDR2 (germline): LNHNV, YYDKDF (reference sequence). CDR3 region: CATSNGLAGFYEQYF. The CDR3 DNA is TGTGCCACCAGCAACGGACTAGCGGGATTCTACGAGCAGTACTTC. The full variable domain, completed using reference TRBV15 and TRBJ2-7, is DAMVIQNPRYQVTQFGKPVTLSCSQTLNHNVMYWYQQKSSQAPKLLFHYYDKDFNNEADTPDNFQSRRPNTSFCFLDIRSPGLGDTAMYLCATSNGLAGFYEQYFGPGTRLTVT.